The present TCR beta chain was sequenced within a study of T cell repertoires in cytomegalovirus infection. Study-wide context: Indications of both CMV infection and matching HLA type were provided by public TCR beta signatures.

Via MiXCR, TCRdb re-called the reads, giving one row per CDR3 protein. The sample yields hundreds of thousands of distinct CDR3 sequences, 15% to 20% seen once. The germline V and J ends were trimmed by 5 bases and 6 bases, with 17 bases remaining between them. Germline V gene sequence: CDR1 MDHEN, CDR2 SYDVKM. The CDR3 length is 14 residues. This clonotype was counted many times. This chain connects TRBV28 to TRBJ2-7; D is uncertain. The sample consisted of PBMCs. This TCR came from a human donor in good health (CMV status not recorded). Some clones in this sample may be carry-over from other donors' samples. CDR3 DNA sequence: TGTGCCAGCAGTCTGGTCAAGAATGCTCCCGAGCAGTACTTC. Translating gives CASSLVKNAPEQYF. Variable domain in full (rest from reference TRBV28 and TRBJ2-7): DVKVTQSSRYLVKRTGEKVFLECVQDMDHENMFWYRQDPGLGLRLIYFSYDVKMKEKGDIPEGYSVSREKKERFSLILESASTNQTSMYLCASSLVKNAPEQYFGPGTRLTVT.